The present entry profiles one TCR beta chain with its context. Many counts were recorded for this clonotype. Its cognate antigen has yet to be identified. The sample holds no much larger clone one base away, and base qualities are not on file. Instrument used: Illumina HiSeq 1500. In-frame beta chains were kept once TCRdb had trimmed the public reads at Q25 with fastp and called clones with MiXCR. Records with the same CDR3 protein are collapsed into one entry carrying the most frequent genes and DNA. In all, the sample holds around 300,000 distinct CDR3 sequences, and more than 20% of those were seen once. The top ten hold approximately 13% of the sample. The junction carries 17 bases between V and J, which are trimmed by 5 bases and 4 bases respectively. CDR3 length: 16 amino acids, cysteine to phenylalanine. Kept here is only the CDR3 DNA, which spans 48 bases and is read in frame from base 1. Per the germline V gene, SGHTA is the CDR1 and FQGNSA is the CDR2.

This sample is part of a study of T cell repertoires in cytomegalovirus infection (dated by TCRdb to about 2019). Study-level background: The HLA type of each donor mattered for the analysis, because public TCR beta signatures pointed to carriage of CMV infection along with the matching HLA type. What the research found in general, with its limitations: The ex vivo response was dominated by HLA-C-restricted CMV-specific TCR beta clonotypes, which also provided the single most frequent clonotype in two of eight donors. Cumulative frequency of public TCR beta family members discriminated carriers of CMV infection plus the relevant HLA type in this cohort and an independent 352-donor cohort.

The sample consisted of PBMCs. The sequence is built from TRBV7-2 and TRBJ1-4; confidence is insufficient to name the D gene. The receptor comes from a human donor in good health (CMV status not recorded). Some clones in this sample may be carry-over from other donors' samples. The bases read TGTGCCAGCAGCGACAAGAGGCAGGACTTTAATGAAAAACTGTTTTTT. It codes for CASSDKRQDFNEKLFF.